The rows below give T cell receptor beta chains drawn from one sample of a study of regulatory T cells in long-lasting Graves disease. TCRdb fed the multiplex PCR reads into MiXCR, producing one record per CDR3 protein. The repertoire holds fewer than 400,000 distinct CDR3 sequences, with 15% to 20% as singletons. The source was peripheral blood mononuclear cells (PBMCs), collected at new diagnosis, from a patient treated with antithyroid drugs. These receptors came from a female donor with Graves disease. The CDR3 runs from the conserved cysteine through the conserved F or W. Each record gives: J gene, clone size, D gene, V gene, CDR3 DNA, CDR3 protein. A D gene is named only where the DNA matches it firmly. A row's size may be missing; if present it is once, few, many or a size class.

TRBJ1-4	.	TRBD1	TRBV11-2	TGTGCCAGCAGCTCTCCGGGACAGGGTGGTAATGAAATACTGTTTTTT	CASSSPGQGGNEILFF
TRBJ1-1	many	.	TRBV11-3	TGTGCCAGCAGCTCCGGGACCCGAGGGTACACTGAAGCTTTCTTT	CASSSGTRGYTEAFF
TRBJ2-1	many	TRBD2	TRBV11-2	TGTGCCAGCAGCAAGCGAGCGGGAGGGCCGGATGAGCAGTTCTTC	CASSKRAGGPDEQFF
TRBJ1-5	many	TRBD1	TRBV3-1	TGTGCCAGCAGCCAAGAGGGACAGACGAGCAATCAGCCCCAGCATTTT	CASSQEGQTSNQPQHF
TRBJ2-1	once	TRBD2	TRBV2	TGTGCCAAACAGGGACTAGCGGGAGGGCGGGAGCAGTTCTTC	CAKQGLAGGREQFF
TRBJ2-3	many	.	TRBV7-8	TGTGCCAGCAGCTTAGGTTCCGCGACTAGCACAGATACGCAGTATTTT	CASSLGSATSTDTQYF
TRBJ1-2	.	.	TRBV5-1	TGCGCCAGCAGCCTGGTCGGAAGCTTTAACTATGGCTACGCCTTC	CASSLVGSFNYGYAF
TRBJ2-2	few	.	TRBV29-1	TGCAGCGGCGCAGGTCGGGTCGGGGAGCTGTTTTTT	CSGAGRVGELFF
TRBJ2-3	few	TRBD2	TRBV2	TGTGCCAGCAGTGATGGAGCGGGAGACGGCACAGATACGCAGTATTTT	CASSDGAGDGTDTQYF
TRBJ2-1	.	TRBD2	TRBV9	TGTGCCAGCAGCACTGGACCGGGACTAGCGGGAGACGAGCAGATCTTC	CASSTGPGLAGDEQIF
TRBJ1-5	.	.	TRBV11-2	TGTGCCAGCAGCTTACGTTTGGGCGGCGACACGCCCCAGCATTTT	CASSLRLGGDTPQHF
TRBJ2-3	.	.	TRBV9	TGTGCCAGCAGCCCCCGGGACGTTAGCACAGATACGCAGTATTTT	CASSPRDVSTDTQYF
TRBJ1-1	few	.	TRBV12-5	TGTGCTACCATGATCCCGGGCCACATTGAAGCTTTCTTT	CATMIPGHIEAFF
TRBJ2-2	many	.	TRBV6-1	TGTGCCAGCAGCGGGGACTGGAACACCGGGGAGCTGTTTTTT	CASSGDWNTGELFF